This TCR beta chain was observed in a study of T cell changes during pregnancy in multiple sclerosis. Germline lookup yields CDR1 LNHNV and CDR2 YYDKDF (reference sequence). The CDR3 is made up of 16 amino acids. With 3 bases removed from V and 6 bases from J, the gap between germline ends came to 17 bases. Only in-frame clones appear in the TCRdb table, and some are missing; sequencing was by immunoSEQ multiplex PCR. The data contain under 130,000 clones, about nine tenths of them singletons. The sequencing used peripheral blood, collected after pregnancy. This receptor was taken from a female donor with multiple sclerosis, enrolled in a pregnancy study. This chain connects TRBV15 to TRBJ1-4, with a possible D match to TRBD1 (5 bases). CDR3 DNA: TGTGCCACCAGCAGTCAGACCCCCGGGGGATATGAAAAACTGTTTTTT. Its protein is CATSSQTPGGYEKLFF.